These T cell receptor beta chains were read from a single sample in a study of control samples from healthy donors and cancer patients. Repertoires were generated with immunoSEQ multiplex PCR, while TCRdb's copy carries only in-frame clones and drops some. The repertoire holds about 410,000 clones, around 90% seen once, with 5% to 8% in the top ten. Sequencing used PBMCs. The receptors were gathered from a man between 35 and 55 years old with head and neck cancer. CDR3s include the opening cysteine and the closing phenylalanine or tryptophan. A D gene is named only where the DNA matches it firmly. The size entry is marked missing in some rows and otherwise reads once, few, many or a size class.

J gene: TRBJ1-6; clone size: .; D gene: .; V gene: TRBV28; CDR3 DNA: TGTGCCAGCAGTTTAGGGTTTTCGACTTCACCCCTCCACTTT; CDR3 protein: CASSLGFSTSPLHF
J gene: TRBJ2-7; clone size: .; D gene: TRBD1; V gene: TRBV27; CDR3 DNA: TGTGCCAGCAGACTCGGACAGGATGAGCAGTACTTC; CDR3 protein: CASRLGQDEQYF
J gene: TRBJ1-5; clone size: .; D gene: TRBD1; V gene: TRBV6-5; CDR3 DNA: TGTGCCAGCAGACCGACAGGGGGCAATCAGCCCCAGCATTTT; CDR3 protein: CASRPTGGNQPQHF
J gene: TRBJ2-6; clone size: .; D gene: .; V gene: TRBV30; CDR3 DNA: TGTGCCTGGAGCCGACGGGACGCAGGGATACCTGGGGCCAACGTCCTGACTTTC; CDR3 protein: CAWSRRDAGIPGANVLTF
J gene: TRBJ1-5; clone size: .; D gene: .; V gene: TRBV27; CDR3 DNA: TGTGCCAGCAGTTTATTAGGGAACCGGGGTCAGCCCCAGCATTTT; CDR3 protein: CASSLLGNRGQPQHF
J gene: TRBJ2-1; clone size: .; D gene: TRBD2; V gene: TRBV4-3; CDR3 DNA: TGCGCCAGCAGCCAAGGTCTAGCGGGGGGGCAGAATGAGCAGTTCTTC; CDR3 protein: CASSQGLAGGQNEQFF
J gene: TRBJ1-2; clone size: .; D gene: .; V gene: TRBV5-1; CDR3 DNA: TGCGCCAGCAGCATGACAGAGCCCTTCTATGGCTACACCTTC; CDR3 protein: CASSMTEPFYGYTF
J gene: TRBJ1-1; clone size: .; D gene: .; V gene: TRBV5-1; CDR3 DNA: TGCGCCAGCAGCTTGGCACTGGACATCATGAACACTGAAGCTTTCTTT; CDR3 protein: CASSLALDIMNTEAFF
J gene: TRBJ2-7; clone size: once; D gene: .; V gene: TRBV18; CDR3 DNA: TGTGCCAGCTCACCCGGGACTCCAAGGGACGAGCAGTACTTC; CDR3 protein: CASSPGTPRDEQYF
J gene: TRBJ2-3; clone size: few; D gene: TRBD2; V gene: TRBV11-3; CDR3 DNA: TGTGCCAGCAGCTTATCCAGCGGGGGGGCGAATACGCAGTATTTT; CDR3 protein: CASSLSSGGANTQYF
J gene: TRBJ2-3; clone size: .; D gene: TRBD1; V gene: TRBV7-7; CDR3 DNA: TGTGCTAGCAGCTTAGGTTCCGACAGGGGCACAGATACGCAGTATTTT; CDR3 protein: CASSLGSDRGTDTQYF
J gene: TRBJ2-7; clone size: once; D gene: .; V gene: TRBV12-5; CDR3 DNA: TGTGCTAGTGGTTTGGTACTTGAGGGTCGAAGCTCCTACGAGCAGTACTTC; CDR3 protein: CASGLVLEGRSSYEQYF
J gene: TRBJ1-1; clone size: .; D gene: TRBD1; V gene: TRBV29-1; CDR3 DNA: TGCAGCGTTGAGCGGGACAGGGGCGGAACTCGGACTGAAGCTTTCTTT; CDR3 protein: CSVERDRGGTRTEAFF
J gene: TRBJ2-7; clone size: .; D gene: TRBD1; V gene: TRBV5-6; CDR3 DNA: TGTGCCAGCAGGTTTGGACAGGGTGTCTACGAGCAGTACTTC; CDR3 protein: CASRFGQGVYEQYF
J gene: TRBJ1-4; clone size: .; D gene: .; V gene: TRBV28; CDR3 DNA: TGTGCCAGCAGTTTAATAGGAGAGGGGTATGAAAAACTGTTTTTT; CDR3 protein: CASSLIGEGYEKLFF
J gene: TRBJ2-5; clone size: .; D gene: .; V gene: TRBV5-4; CDR3 DNA: TGTGCCAGCAGCCCAATGACTAGTGGAGAGACCCAGTACTTC; CDR3 protein: CASSPMTSGETQYF
J gene: TRBJ1-2; clone size: .; D gene: .; V gene: TRBV6-6; CDR3 DNA: TGTGCCAGCAGCAAACTGGGGACCCCTGGAGGTGGCTACACCTTC; CDR3 protein: CASSKLGTPGGGYTF
J gene: TRBJ2-5; clone size: .; D gene: .; V gene: TRBV5-1; CDR3 DNA: TGCGCCACTCGGGCAGGACGGCTGGGAGAGACCCAGTACTTC; CDR3 protein: CATRAGRLGETQYF
J gene: TRBJ1-5; clone size: .; D gene: .; V gene: TRBV23-1; CDR3 DNA: TGCGCCAGCAGTCACCTCACACCGATCTTCAATCAGCCCCAGCATTTT; CDR3 protein: CASSHLTPIFNQPQHF
J gene: TRBJ2-3; clone size: .; D gene: .; V gene: TRBV7-3; CDR3 DNA: TGTGCCAGCAGCTTAATGGGTCAGGGGGGCGCAGATACGCAGTATTTT; CDR3 protein: CASSLMGQGGADTQYF
J gene: TRBJ1-5; clone size: .; D gene: TRBD1; V gene: TRBV9; CDR3 DNA: TGTGCCAGCAGTACAGGGGGCATAAGCAATCAGCCCCAGCATTTT; CDR3 protein: CASSTGGISNQPQHF
J gene: TRBJ2-7; clone size: .; D gene: .; V gene: TRBV6-5; CDR3 DNA: TGTGCCAGCAGAATACCTGGACAGATTTACGAGCAGTACTTC; CDR3 protein: CASRIPGQIYEQYF
J gene: TRBJ2-5; clone size: .; D gene: TRBD1; V gene: TRBV19; CDR3 DNA: TGTGCCAGTAGTATTTGGACAGGGGGCAGGGAGACCCAGTACTTC; CDR3 protein: CASSIWTGGRETQYF
J gene: TRBJ1-5; clone size: few; D gene: TRBD1; V gene: TRBV7-2; CDR3 DNA: TGTGCCAGCAGCTTAGTAGCAGGGGGGGACAGGGGGCATCAGCCCCAGCATTTT; CDR3 protein: CASSLVAGGDRGHQPQHF
J gene: TRBJ2-3; clone size: .; D gene: .; V gene: TRBV11-2; CDR3 DNA: TGTGCCAGCAGCTTAGATCAAGGGATTACCCGCACAGATACGCAGTATTTT; CDR3 protein: CASSLDQGITRTDTQYF
J gene: TRBJ2-7; clone size: .; D gene: .; V gene: TRBV5-6; CDR3 DNA: TGTGCCAGCAGCTTGCGTTTCGACAGCAGCTACGAGCAGTACTTC; CDR3 protein: CASSLRFDSSYEQYF
J gene: TRBJ2-7; clone size: .; D gene: TRBD2; V gene: TRBV7-2; CDR3 DNA: TGTGCCAGCAGCTTAGAGCGGGAGGCCTACGAGCAGTACTTC; CDR3 protein: CASSLEREAYEQYF
J gene: TRBJ2-5; clone size: .; D gene: .; V gene: TRBV28; CDR3 DNA: TGTGCCACCCTGGGGCGTTTGGAGACCCAGTACTTC; CDR3 protein: CATLGRLETQYF
J gene: TRBJ2-1; clone size: .; D gene: TRBD2; V gene: TRBV4-3; CDR3 DNA: TGCGCCAGCAGCCAAGAGATCCCGGGAGGGGCCTACAATGAGCAGTTCTTC; CDR3 protein: CASSQEIPGGAYNEQFF
J gene: TRBJ2-1; clone size: .; D gene: .; V gene: TRBV7-3; CDR3 DNA: TGTGCCAGCAGCGAAAGAAGCGTACCTTCCTACAATGAGCAGTTCTTC; CDR3 protein: CASSERSVPSYNEQFF
J gene: TRBJ1-2; clone size: .; D gene: TRBD1; V gene: TRBV19; CDR3 DNA: TGTGCCAGCCTACCTCACACAGGGGTTGCCAGCTACACCTTC; CDR3 protein: CASLPHTGVASYTF
J gene: TRBJ1-1; clone size: .; D gene: TRBD1; V gene: TRBV27; CDR3 DNA: TGTGCCAGCAGTCAACTAGGGGGCCTTCCGGGAGACACTGAAGCTTTCTTT; CDR3 protein: CASSQLGGLPGDTEAFF
J gene: TRBJ2-7; clone size: .; D gene: TRBD1; V gene: TRBV28; CDR3 DNA: TGTGCCAGCAGTTTCCCGGGACAGGCCTCCTACGAGCAGTACTTC; CDR3 protein: CASSFPGQASYEQYF
J gene: TRBJ2-6; clone size: .; D gene: .; V gene: TRBV25-1; CDR3 DNA: TGTGCCAGCAGTGAGGGAGTCCCTGGGGCCAACGTCCTGACTTTC; CDR3 protein: CASSEGVPGANVLTF
J gene: TRBJ2-7; clone size: .; D gene: TRBD2; V gene: TRBV15; CDR3 DNA: TGTGCCACCAAACTCGGGACTAGTGGAGCCTACGAGCAGTACTTC; CDR3 protein: CATKLGTSGAYEQYF
J gene: TRBJ2-6; clone size: .; D gene: .; V gene: TRBV19; CDR3 DNA: TGTGCCAGTGGACAGAACTCTGGGGCCAACGTCCTGACTTTC; CDR3 protein: CASGQNSGANVLTF
J gene: TRBJ2-7; clone size: .; D gene: .; V gene: TRBV7-2; CDR3 DNA: TGTGCCAGCAGCGCCCGTAGGGACGGGGAGCAGTACTTC; CDR3 protein: CASSARRDGEQYF
J gene: TRBJ2-5; clone size: .; D gene: .; V gene: TRBV11-1; CDR3 DNA: TGTGCCAGCAGCTTAGTGAGTGGGGGTGTGACGGAGACCCAGTACTTC; CDR3 protein: CASSLVSGGVTETQYF
J gene: TRBJ1-5; clone size: .; D gene: .; V gene: TRBV28; CDR3 DNA: TGTGCCAGCAGTTTTGGGGGGAAGAGACAGCCCCAGCATTTT; CDR3 protein: CASSFGGKRQPQHF
J gene: TRBJ1-2; clone size: once; D gene: .; V gene: TRBV4-3; CDR3 DNA: TGCGCCAGCAGCCAAGAGGACCGGGGTCTCTATGGCTACACCTTC; CDR3 protein: CASSQEDRGLYGYTF
J gene: TRBJ1-1; clone size: .; D gene: .; V gene: TRBV7-9; CDR3 DNA: TGTGCCAGCAGCAGCCGGGGCGCCCAGACTGAAGCTTTCTTT; CDR3 protein: CASSSRGAQTEAFF
J gene: TRBJ2-1; clone size: .; D gene: .; V gene: TRBV6-2/TRBV6-3; CDR3 DNA: TGTGCCAGCAGTTACTCAAGGAATGAGCAGTTCTTC; CDR3 protein: CASSYSRNEQFF
J gene: TRBJ1-1; clone size: .; D gene: .; V gene: TRBV9; CDR3 DNA: TGTGCCAGCAGCGTAGATGGGAAGAGCACTGAAGCTTTCTTT; CDR3 protein: CASSVDGKSTEAFF
J gene: TRBJ2-1; clone size: .; D gene: TRBD2; V gene: TRBV6-1; CDR3 DNA: TGTGCCAGCAGTGAATTTGTTCGGGGACTAGCGGGGGGGACCTCCTACAATGAGCAGTTCTTC; CDR3 protein: CASSEFVRGLAGGTSYNEQFF
J gene: TRBJ2-7; clone size: .; D gene: .; V gene: TRBV6-1; CDR3 DNA: TGTGCCAGCAGTGAAGGGGTCTCCTACGAGCAGTACTTC; CDR3 protein: CASSEGVSYEQYF